Each of the 13 T cell receptor beta chains below was sequenced from the same sample in a study of human T cells and chemical hapten exposure. TCRdb passed the RACE reads through MiXCR, listing each CDR3 protein once. The repertoire holds around 330,000 distinct CDR3 sequences, around 5% seen once, with around 8% in the top ten. Time point of the sample: pre-sensitization, week 0. Treatment defined: therapeutic diphenylcyclopropenone sensitization with weekly scalp DPC. The starting material was whole blood, obtained in connection with sensitization to the hapten diphenylcyclopropenone (DPC). These receptors were taken from a woman aged 18 to 35 with alopecia areata. Some clones in this sample may be carry-over from other donors' samples.

This clonotype was seen only a few times. The J gene is TRBJ1-6, the V gene TRBV12-5, with 8 bases that match TRBD1. V dropped 2 bases and J dropped 7; count of bases not matched to a gene: 4. The length of the CDR3 is 15 residues. Germline V gene lookup returns CDR1 LGHNT and CDR2 FRNRAP. CDR3 bases: TGTGCTAGTGGTTTGTCGACAGGGGTGAATTCACCCCTCCACTTT. This codes for CASGLSTGVNSPLHF.

The table lists this clonotype with many counts. The chain joins TRBV10-3 to TRBJ2-3, with D perhaps matching TRBD2 (7 bases). In germline, CDR1 is ENHRY, CDR2 SYGVKD. The CDR3 extends over 15 amino acids. Trimming cost V 9 bases and J 2 bases, with 18 bases left between them. CDR3 sequence reads: CAIDSAGASTDTQYF. The CDR3 DNA is TGTGCCATTGACTCTGCGGGGGCTTCCACAGATACGCAGTATTTT.

This clonotype was picked up many times. The chain combines TRBV2 with TRBJ2-5; D call uncertain. Germline V CDR1 and CDR2: SNHLY, FYNNEI. The CDR3 covers 13 residues. V lost 7 bases and J 3 bases, leaving 12 bases between the germline ends. The CDR3 loop is CASKGLGKETQYF. CDR3 bases: TGTGCCAGCAAGGGATTAGGGAAAGAGACCCAGTACTTC.

This clonotype was observed many times. The chain uses TRBV12-3 or TRBV12-4 and TRBJ1-4; TRBD1 is a possible D gene (5 bases). This CDR3 spans 14 amino acids. Trimming took 2 bases from V and 8 from J, leaving 12 bases between them. The CDR3 sequence: CASSLSGSEEKLFF. CDR3 nucleotide sequence: TGTGCCAGCAGTTTATCAGGGTCAGAAGAAAAACTGTTTTTT.

This clonotype showed up just a few times. The V and J genes are TRBV9 and TRBJ2-7, with D possibly matching TRBD1 (5 bases). Germline V gives CDR1 SGDLS, CDR2 YYNGEE. The CDR3 totals 16 residues. V was clipped by 4 bases and J by 2 bases, with 19 bases between them. The CDR3 DNA sequence: TGTGCCAGCAGCTCCGACAGCTCCCCTACCCCCTACGAGCAGTACTTC. Translated: CASSSDSSPTPYEQYF.

This chain uses TRBV12-3 or TRBV12-4 with TRBJ1-6; 9 bases are shared with TRBD1. This CDR3 region has 17 residues. After removal of 3 bases from V and 7 bases from J, the junction contained 10 bases not matched to a gene. CDR3 sequence (DNA): TGTGCCAGCAGTTTTTTTCACTCCGGGACAGGGAATTCACCCCTCCACTTT. This encodes CASSFFHSGTGNSPLHF.

This clonotype was found a few times. V is TRBV3-1 and J is TRBJ2-5; 10 nucleotides match TRBD2. In germline, CDR1 is LGHDT, CDR2 YNNKEL (reference sequence). This CDR3 is 17 amino acids long. V was clipped by 0 bases and J by 1 base; unmatched bases: 5. DNA of the CDR3: TGTGCCAGCAGCCAAGAGGGAGCGGGGGGGCTCCAAGAGACCCAGTACTTC. It codes for CASSQEGAGGLQETQYF.

The rearrangement links TRBV9 to TRBJ2-6; weak D call: TRBD1 (5 bases). This CDR3 spans 16 amino acids. With 2 bases removed from V and 0 bases from J, the gap between germline ends came to 9 bases. Germline V gives CDR1 SGDLS, CDR2 YYNGEE. CDR3 loop: CASSVDSSSGANVLTF. CDR3 bases: TGTGCCAGCAGCGTTGACAGCTCCTCTGGGGCCAACGTCCTGACTTTC.

In this sample, this clonotype turned up many times. The CDR3 coding sequence is TGCGCCAGCAGCCAAGCAGGGGATTTGGCCTCACCCCTCCACTTT. Encoded protein: CASSQAGDLASPLHF. The V gene is TRBV4-3, the J gene TRBJ1-6; maybe TRBD1 (6 bases). The V end lost 1 base, the J end lost 10 bases, and 14 bases lay between the germline ends. The germline V gene has CDR1 LGHNA and CDR2 YSLEER. This CDR3 contains 15 residues.

This chain connects TRBV3-1 to TRBJ2-2, with TRBD2 identical over 9 bases. This CDR3 is 16 amino acids long. Germline V lookup: CDR1 LGHDT, CDR2 YNNKEL (reference sequence). V was pared by 4 bases and J by 0 bases, with 3 bases of the junction left unmatched. The CDR3 reads CASSPPSGANTGELFF. The CDR3 DNA reads as TGTGCCAGCAGCCCCCCTAGCGGGGCGAACACCGGGGAGCTGTTTTTT.

In this sample, this clonotype turned up a few times. The CDR3 coding sequence is TGCAGTGCCCCTACGACGGGGGCTCGTGGCTACACCTTC. Residues: CSAPTTGARGYTF. The V and J genes are TRBV20-1 and TRBJ1-2, with D maybe TRBD1 (6 bases). Trimming pared 6 bases from V and 7 bases from J, leaving 18 bases between. This CDR3 has 13 residues. The germline V gene has CDR1 DFQATT and CDR2 SNEGSKA (reference sequence).

The genes are TRBV15 and TRBJ1-4, with D possibly TRBD1 on 5 matching bases. Germline CDR1 and CDR2: LNHNV and YYDKDF (reference sequence). V gave up 0 bases and J gave up 6 bases, with 14 bases separating them. The CDR3 covers 16 residues. In nucleotides, the CDR3 is TGTGCCACCAGCAGAGATTTTGGGGGAGCGGATGAAAAACTGTTTTTT. Translation: CATSRDFGGADEKLFF.

This clonotype was recorded many times. This chain uses TRBV6-6 with TRBJ2-7; D gene unclear. CDR1 and CDR2 (germline): MNHNY, SVGAGI (reference sequence). The V end was cut by 0 bases, the J end by 6 bases, with 9 bases between. This CDR3 is built from 13 residues. The CDR3: CASSYSPDPEQYF. In DNA, the CDR3 is TGTGCCAGCAGTTACTCGCCCGACCCCGAGCAGTACTTC.